The rows below give T cell receptor beta chains drawn from one sample of a study of blood T cell repertoires in COVID-19. The assay was immunoSEQ multiplex PCR, and TCRdb's table has in-frame clones only and misses some. The repertoire has some 87,000 clones, around 90% of them found once; the top ten carry 3% to 4%. Material: peripheral blood. The receptors shown here come from a woman in her sixties or seventies with acute or convalescent COVID-19. The conserved cysteine and the conserved F or W are not part of the CDR3 here.

TRBV18	12	TRBJ2-2	ASSPGLRDGELF
TRBV6-6	17	TRBJ2-5	ASSLLAGGLRTPQETQY
TRBV11-2	13	TRBJ2-2	ASSLLRMNTGELF
TRBV5-4	11	TRBJ1-3	ASSLKTGNTIY
TRBV18	14	TRBJ1-6	ASSQGVNSYNSPLH
TRBV29-1	10	TRBJ2-5	SVEGTQETQY
TRBV19	13	TRBJ1-1	ASITTRGFYTEAF
TRBV18	14	TRBJ2-5	ASSPRSGGADETQY
TRBV5-5	13	TRBJ2-2	ASSGTGGAAGELF
TRBV5-4	11	TRBJ2-7	ASSLGGGDEQY